This TCR beta chain was obtained from a study of cytomegalovirus exposure and HLA in healthy donors. In the study overall: Genetic ancestry analysis placed about 80% of the 398 donors that were genotyped in the Caucasian-associated cluster. Study outcomes and limitations: Presence/absence analyses treated sequencing depth as roughly uniform across donors. Judged likely to be a sequencing artifact was a cluster of highly shared sequence variants.

This clone has only one observation. What it binds is unknown. No conserved phenylalanine or tryptophan is present at the end of the CDR3, so a read error is the likely explanation. Germline CDR1 MNHNS, CDR2 SASEGT. V shed 3 bases and J 7 bases; nucleotides not matched to a gene: 8. The length of the CDR3 is 14 residues. The PCR used 60 Vbeta and 13 Jbeta primers. The data were produced by immunoSEQ multiplex PCR, yet TCRdb's version contains in-frame clones alone and is incomplete. The profile covers about 94,000 clones, with about 76% appearing a single time and roughly 7.1% taken by the ten largest. The donors gave bone marrow, and they were healthy.

Sequenced: PBMCs. The TCR was taken from a man aged 35 to 55 in good health and CMV-seropositive. The V call is TRBV6-1, the J call TRBJ1-2, with 7 bases aligning to TRBD1. CDR3 nucleotide sequence: TGTGCCAGCAGTGAGACAGGGAGAGGTAGTGGCTACACCCTC. Translation gives CASSETGRGSGYTL.